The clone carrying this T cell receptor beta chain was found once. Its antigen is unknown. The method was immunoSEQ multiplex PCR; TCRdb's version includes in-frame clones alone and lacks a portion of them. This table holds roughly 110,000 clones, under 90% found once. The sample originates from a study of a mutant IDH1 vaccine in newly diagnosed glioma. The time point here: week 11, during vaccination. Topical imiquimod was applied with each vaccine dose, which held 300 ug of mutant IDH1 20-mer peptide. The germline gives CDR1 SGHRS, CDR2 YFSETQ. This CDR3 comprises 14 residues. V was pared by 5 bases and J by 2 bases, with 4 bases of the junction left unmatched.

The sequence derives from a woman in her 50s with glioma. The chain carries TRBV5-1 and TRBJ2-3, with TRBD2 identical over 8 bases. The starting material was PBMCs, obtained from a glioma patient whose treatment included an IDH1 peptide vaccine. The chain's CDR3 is CASSRREDTDTQYF. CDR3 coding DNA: TGCGCCAGCAGTAGGCGGGAGGACACAGATACGCAGTATTTT. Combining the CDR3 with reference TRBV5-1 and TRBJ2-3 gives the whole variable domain KAGVTQTPRYLIKTRGQQVTLSCSPISGHRSVSWYQQTPGQGLQFLFEYFSETQRNKGNFPGRFSGRQFSNSRSEMNVSTLELGDSALYLCASSRREDTDTQYFGPGTRLTVL.